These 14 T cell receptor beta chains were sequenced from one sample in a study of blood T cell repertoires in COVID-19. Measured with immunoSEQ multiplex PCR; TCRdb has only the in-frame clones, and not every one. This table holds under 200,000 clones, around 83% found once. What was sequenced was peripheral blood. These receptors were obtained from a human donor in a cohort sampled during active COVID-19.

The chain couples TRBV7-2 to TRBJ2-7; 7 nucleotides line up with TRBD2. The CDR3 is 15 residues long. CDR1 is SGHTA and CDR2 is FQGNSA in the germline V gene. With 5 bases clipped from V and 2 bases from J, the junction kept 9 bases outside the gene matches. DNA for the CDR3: TGTGCCAGCAGCCCTGCAGAGGGAGGGCCCTACGAGCAGTACTTC. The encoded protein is CASSPAEGGPYEQYF. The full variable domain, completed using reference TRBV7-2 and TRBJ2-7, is GAGVSQSPSNKVTEKGKDVELRCDPISGHTALYWYRQSLGQGLEFLIYFQGNSAPDKSGLPSDRFSAERTGGSVSTLTIQRTQQEDSAVYLCASSPAEGGPYEQYFGPGTRLTVT.

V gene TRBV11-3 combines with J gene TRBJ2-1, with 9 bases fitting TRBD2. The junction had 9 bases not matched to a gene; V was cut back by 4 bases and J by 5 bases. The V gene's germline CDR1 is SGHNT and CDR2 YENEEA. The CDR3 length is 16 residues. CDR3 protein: CASSSRGGRAHNEQFF. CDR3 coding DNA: TGTGCCAGCAGCTCCCGGGGCGGGAGGGCCCACAATGAGCAGTTCTTC.

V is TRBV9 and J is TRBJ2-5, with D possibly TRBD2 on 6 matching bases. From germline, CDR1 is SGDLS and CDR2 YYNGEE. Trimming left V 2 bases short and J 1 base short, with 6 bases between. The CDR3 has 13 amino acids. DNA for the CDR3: TGTGCCAGCAGCGTGGGGGGCCAAGAGACCCAGTACTTC. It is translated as CASSVGGQETQYF.

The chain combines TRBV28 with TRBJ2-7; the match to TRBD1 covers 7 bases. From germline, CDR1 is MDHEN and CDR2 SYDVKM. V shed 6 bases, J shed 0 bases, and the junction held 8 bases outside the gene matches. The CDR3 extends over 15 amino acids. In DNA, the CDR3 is TGTGCCAGCAGCCCCGGGACAGCGAACTCCTACGAGCAGTACTTC. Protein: CASSPGTANSYEQYF.

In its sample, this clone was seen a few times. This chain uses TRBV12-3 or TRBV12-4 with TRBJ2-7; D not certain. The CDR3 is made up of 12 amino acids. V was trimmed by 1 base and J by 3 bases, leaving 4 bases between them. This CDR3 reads CASSLVDYEQYF. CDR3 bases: TGTGCCAGCAGTTTAGTAGACTACGAGCAGTACTTC.

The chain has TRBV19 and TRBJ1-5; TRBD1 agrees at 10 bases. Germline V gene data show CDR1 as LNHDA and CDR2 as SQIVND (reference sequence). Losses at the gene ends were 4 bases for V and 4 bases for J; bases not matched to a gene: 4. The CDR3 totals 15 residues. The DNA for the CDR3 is TGTGCCAGTAGTACCTGGACAGGGGGAAATCAGCCCCAGCATTTT. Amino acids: CASSTWTGGNQPQHF.

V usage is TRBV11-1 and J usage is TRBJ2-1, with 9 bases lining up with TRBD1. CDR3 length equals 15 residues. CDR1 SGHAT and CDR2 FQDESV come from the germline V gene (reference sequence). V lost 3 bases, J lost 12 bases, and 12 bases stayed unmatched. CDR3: CASSFRDRDWLGQFF. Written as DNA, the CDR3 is TGTGCCAGCAGCTTCCGGGACAGGGACTGGCTCGGGCAGTTCTTC.

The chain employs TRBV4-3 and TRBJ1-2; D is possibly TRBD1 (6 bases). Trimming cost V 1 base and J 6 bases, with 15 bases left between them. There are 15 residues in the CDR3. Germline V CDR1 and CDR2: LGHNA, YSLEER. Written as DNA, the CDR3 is TGCGCCAGCAGCCAAGGAGGGGGGGAGGCCCATGGCTACACCTTC. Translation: CASSQGGGEAHGYTF.

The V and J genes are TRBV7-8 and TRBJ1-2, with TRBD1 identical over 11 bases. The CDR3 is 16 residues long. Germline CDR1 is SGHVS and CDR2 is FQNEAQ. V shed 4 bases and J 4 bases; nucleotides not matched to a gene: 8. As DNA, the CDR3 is TGTGCCAGCAGCTCTTCCGCCGGGACAGGGGGCTATGGCTACACCTTC. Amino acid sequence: CASSSSAGTGGYGYTF.

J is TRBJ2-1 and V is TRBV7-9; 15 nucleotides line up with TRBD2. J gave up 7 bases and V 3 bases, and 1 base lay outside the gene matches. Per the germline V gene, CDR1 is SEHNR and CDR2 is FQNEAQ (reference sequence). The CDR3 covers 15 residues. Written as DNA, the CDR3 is TGTGCCAGCAGCTTGGGGACTAGCGGGAGGAATGAGCAGTTCTTC. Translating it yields CASSLGTSGRNEQFF.

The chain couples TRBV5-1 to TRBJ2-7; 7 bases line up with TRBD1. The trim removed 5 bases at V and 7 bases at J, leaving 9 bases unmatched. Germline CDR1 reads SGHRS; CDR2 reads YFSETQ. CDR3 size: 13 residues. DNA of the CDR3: TGCGCCAGCAGAGGACAGGACTCGGGGGAGCAGTACTTC. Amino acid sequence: CASRGQDSGEQYF.

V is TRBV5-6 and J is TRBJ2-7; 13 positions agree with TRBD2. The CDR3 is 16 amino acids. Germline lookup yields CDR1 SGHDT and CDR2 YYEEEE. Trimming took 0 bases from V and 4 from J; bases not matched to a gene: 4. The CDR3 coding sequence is TGTGCCAGCAGCTTGGCTAGGACTAGCGGGAGTTACGAGCAGTACTTC. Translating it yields CASSLARTSGSYEQYF.

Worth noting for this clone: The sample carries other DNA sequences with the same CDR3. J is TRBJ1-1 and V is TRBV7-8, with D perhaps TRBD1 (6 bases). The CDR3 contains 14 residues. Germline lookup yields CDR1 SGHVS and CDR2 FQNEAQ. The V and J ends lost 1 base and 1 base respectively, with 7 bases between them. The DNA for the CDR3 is TGTGCCAGCAGCTTAGGGACAGCGAACACTGAAGCTTTCTTT. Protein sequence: CASSLGTANTEAFF.

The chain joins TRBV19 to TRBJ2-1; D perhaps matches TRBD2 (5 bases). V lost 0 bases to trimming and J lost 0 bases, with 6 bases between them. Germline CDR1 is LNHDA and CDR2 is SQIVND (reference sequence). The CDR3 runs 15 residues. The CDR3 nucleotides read TGTGCCAGTAGTATAGAAGCGGCCTCCTACAATGAGCAGTTCTTC. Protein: CASSIEAASYNEQFF.